These 20 T cell receptor beta chains share one sample of origin, sequenced in a study of blood T cell repertoires in COVID-19. TCRdb keeps only in-frame clones here, not all; method: immunoSEQ multiplex PCR. Found here are about 170,000 clones, 83% of them singletons; the top ten hold under 2.5%. Sequencing was done on a sample of peripheral blood. All receptors come from a woman aged 80 or over with acute or convalescent COVID-19.

The rearrangement uses TRBV10-3 and TRBJ1-1; D is possibly TRBD1 (5 bases). CDR1 and CDR2 from the germline V gene are ENHRY and SYGVKD. CDR3 size: 13 residues. Trimming took 4 bases from V and 3 from J, leaving 9 bases between them. DNA for the CDR3: TGTGCCATCAGTGGTCAGGGTGACACTGAAGCTTTCTTT. Its protein is CAISGQGDTEAFF.

This clone was recorded once. The chain combines TRBV6-2 or TRBV6-3 with TRBJ1-6; D is uncertain. Germline assignment: CDR1 MNHEY and CDR2 SVGEGT. V lost 6 bases and J 0 bases, leaving 6 bases between the germline ends. The CDR3 is 14 residues long. The CDR3 coding sequence is TGTGCCAGCAGCAAGAGCTCCTATAATTCACCCCTCCACTTT. Translated, it gives CASSKSSYNSPLHF.

The gene calls are TRBV5-4 and TRBJ2-3; D possibly corresponds to TRBD1 (5 bases). The CDR3 totals 14 residues. V lost 4 bases to trimming and J lost 4 bases, with 13 bases between them. Germline CDR1 reads SGHNT; CDR2 reads YYREEE (reference sequence). The CDR3 DNA reads as TGTGCCAGCAGCCAGGGTCTAGACGCAGATACGCAGTATTTT. Translated, it gives CASSQGLDADTQYF.

The chain is built from TRBV19 and TRBJ1-4; D possibly corresponds to TRBD1 (5 bases). V lost 10 bases and J 4 bases, leaving 16 bases between the germline ends. The CDR3 consists of 14 residues. Per the germline V gene, CDR1 is LNHDA and CDR2 is SQIVND (reference sequence). This chain's CDR3 is CATSLQALNEKLFF. In nucleotides, the CDR3 is TGTGCCACCTCTCTACAGGCCCTTAATGAAAAACTGTTTTTT.

The rearrangement joins TRBV4-2 to TRBJ2-5; TRBD1 aligns across 7 bases. Trimming cost V 1 base and J 5 bases; bases outside gene matches: 7. This CDR3 has 15 residues. Germline V gene data show CDR1 as LGHNA and CDR2 as YNFKEQ. DNA of the CDR3: TGTGCCAGCAGCCAAGGGGGGAGCAGGGGGGAGACCCAGTACTTC. This codes for CASSQGGSRGETQYF.

The chain joins TRBV25-1 to TRBJ2-3; TRBD2 might be the D (6 bases). The germline gives CDR1 MGHDK, CDR2 SYGVNS. This CDR3 comprises 14 residues. With 4 bases removed from V and 6 bases from J, the gap between germline ends came to 14 bases. CDR3 DNA: TGTGCCAGCAGTGGGAGGGGTCGCGATGATACGCAGTATTTT. It encodes CASSGRGRDDTQYF.

The chain uses TRBV3-1 (or the pseudogene TRBV3-2) and TRBJ1-2; TRBD1 matches 7 bases. CDR3 length: 14 residues. The V and J ends lost 1 base and 8 bases, in that order; junction bases with no gene match: 7. Germline values: CDR1 LGHDT, CDR2 YNNKEL (reference sequence). This chain's CDR3 is CASSQGQGARGYTF. The CDR3 DNA reads as TGTGCCAGCAGCCAAGGACAGGGTGCTAGAGGCTACACCTTC.

This rearrangement joins TRBV7-2 to TRBJ2-6; 8 nucleotides match TRBD1. The CDR3 runs to 18 residues. V dropped 1 base and J dropped 2; count of bases not matched to a gene: 7. Per the germline V gene, CDR1 is SGHTA and CDR2 is FQGNSA. This chain's CDR3 is CASSLEVRGRPGANVLTF. The CDR3 DNA sequence: TGTGCCAGCAGCTTAGAAGTCAGGGGGCGCCCTGGGGCCAACGTCCTGACTTTC. The entire variable domain, with the rest obtained from reference TRBV7-2 and TRBJ2-6, is as follows: GAGVSQSPSNKVTEKGKDVELRCDPISGHTALYWYRQSLGQGLEFLIYFQGNSAPDKSGLPSDRFSAERTGGSVSTLTIQRTQQEDSAVYLCASSLEVRGRPGANVLTFGAGSRLTVL.

V is TRBV7-9 and J is TRBJ2-2, with D possibly matching TRBD2 (5 bases). V lost 1 base to trimming and J lost 1 base, with 7 bases between them. The length of the CDR3 is 15 residues. Germline V lookup: CDR1 SEHNR, CDR2 FQNEAQ (reference sequence). The CDR3 DNA is TGTGCCAGCAGCTTAGGGGCGGGGAACACCGGGGAGCTGTTTTTT. It translates to CASSLGAGNTGELFF.

V and J are TRBV5-1 and TRBJ1-4; D may be TRBD1 (6 bases). Germline CDR1 SGHRS, CDR2 YFSETQ. Trimming took off 0 bases at V and 1 base at J, with 10 bases between the two ends. CDR3 size: 16 residues. The CDR3 nucleotides read TGCGCCAGCAGCTTGGAAGGACAGCTAACTAATGAAAAACTGTTTTTT. Translating it yields CASSLEGQLTNEKLFF. The full variable domain, completed using reference TRBV5-1 and TRBJ1-4, is KAGVTQTPRYLIKTRGQQVTLSCSPISGHRSVSWYQQTPGQGLQFLFEYFSETQRNKGNFPGRFSGRQFSNSRSEMNVSTLELGDSALYLCASSLEGQLTNEKLFFGSGTQLSVL.

This chain links TRBV15 with TRBJ2-3, with 9 bases matching TRBD1. Germline loops: CDR1 LNHNV, CDR2 YYDKDF (reference sequence). The CDR3 covers 16 residues. The V segment lost 1 base and the J segment 3 bases; nucleotides outside the gene matches: 5. The CDR3 spells CATSRGSGQGTDTQYF. The CDR3 DNA is TGTGCCACCAGCAGAGGCTCGGGACAGGGAACAGATACGCAGTATTTT.

The chain has TRBV6-2 or TRBV6-3 and TRBJ1-2; possible D gene TRBD1, 5 bases. There are 16 residues in the CDR3. Germline values: CDR1 MNHEY, CDR2 SVGEGT. Trimming took off 5 bases at V and 7 bases at J, with 23 bases between the two ends. CDR3 sequence (DNA): TGTGCCAGCAGTACGTCCGTCGCGAGGGGAGGAGGTGGCTACACCTTC. It is translated as CASSTSVARGGGGYTF.

The chain is built from TRBV19 and TRBJ1-1; tentatively, D is TRBD1 (6 bases). This CDR3 is 17 amino acids long. Germline-derived CDR1 and CDR2 are LNHDA and SQIVND (reference sequence). V was shortened by 3 bases and J by 0 bases, with 17 bases between the two germline ends. CDR3 in DNA: TGTGCCAGTAGTATGGGGAGGGGGGCCCGTTTGAACACTGAAGCTTTCTTT. It specifies CASSMGRGARLNTEAFF.

This chain uses TRBV3-1 (or the pseudogene TRBV3-2) with TRBJ2-2, with TRBD2 as a possible D gene (5 bases). Germline V lookup: CDR1 LGHDT, CDR2 YNNKEL (reference sequence). The ends were cut back, 6 bases at V and 7 bases at J, with 9 bases in the middle. The CDR3 extends over 12 amino acids. CDR3 protein: CASRSGVGELFF. The DNA for the CDR3 is TGTGCCAGCAGGTCCGGGGTCGGGGAGCTGTTTTTT.

This clone was seen more than once but under ten times. This chain joins TRBV4-1 and TRBJ1-3; possible D gene TRBD1, 5 bases. The V gene lost 0 bases and the J gene lost 4 bases, with 10 bases spanning the gap. Germline CDR1 MGHRA, CDR2 YSYEKL. This CDR3 spans 15 amino acids. The CDR3 region has the DNA TGCGCCAGCAGCCAAGATCCGGGACTCGGAAACACCATATATTTT. Residues: CASSQDPGLGNTIYF.

This clone was recorded a few times. The chain uses TRBV7-9 and TRBJ1-2, with 9 bases lining up with TRBD1. The CDR3 is 14 residues long. The V gene's germline CDR1 is SEHNR and CDR2 FQNEAQ (reference sequence). V dropped 5 bases and J dropped 6; count of bases not matched to a gene: 7. CDR3 region: CASSLTGTGNGYTF. The CDR3 DNA reads TGTGCCAGCAGCCTTACCGGGACAGGGAATGGCTACACCTTC.

The CDR3 sequence: CASSENHWGGSEGGTQYF. For the CDR3, the DNA is TGTGCCAGCAGTGAGAATCATTGGGGGGGGTCGGAAGGAGGGACCCAGTACTTC. V and J are TRBV6-1 and TRBJ2-5; 7 nucleotides agree with TRBD2. The V segment lost 3 bases and the J segment 7 bases; nucleotides outside the gene matches: 20. CDR1 MNHNS and CDR2 SASEGT come from the germline V gene. This CDR3 comprises 18 residues.

CDR3 residues: CASSSRGFGTEAFF. The CDR3 DNA reads TGCGCCAGCAGCTCCAGGGGATTCGGCACTGAAGCTTTCTTT. This chain connects TRBV5-1 to TRBJ1-1; D is possibly TRBD1 (6 bases). The CDR3 runs to 14 residues. Germline V gene data show CDR1 as SGHRS and CDR2 as YFSETQ. The V end was cut by 3 bases, the J end by 4 bases, with 13 bases between.

The gene calls are TRBV4-1 and TRBJ2-1, with D possibly matching TRBD1 (6 bases). Trimming left V 5 bases short and J 5 bases short, with 13 bases between. This CDR3 has 14 amino acids. Germline CDR1 and CDR2: MGHRA and YSYEKL. CDR3 sequence (DNA): TGCGCCAGCAGCTTAGGCCGGACAGACAATGAGCAGTTCTTC. It specifies CASSLGRTDNEQFF.

J is TRBJ2-1 and V is TRBV3-1 (or the pseudogene TRBV3-2); 11 bases fit TRBD2. CDR3 length: 15 amino acids. V lost 0 bases and J lost 6; bases outside the gene matches: 1. In germline, CDR1 is LGHDT, CDR2 YNNKEL (reference sequence). In DNA form, the CDR3 reads TGTGCCAGCAGCCAAGATGGACTAGCGGGCAATGAGCAGTTCTTC. It specifies CASSQDGLAGNEQFF.